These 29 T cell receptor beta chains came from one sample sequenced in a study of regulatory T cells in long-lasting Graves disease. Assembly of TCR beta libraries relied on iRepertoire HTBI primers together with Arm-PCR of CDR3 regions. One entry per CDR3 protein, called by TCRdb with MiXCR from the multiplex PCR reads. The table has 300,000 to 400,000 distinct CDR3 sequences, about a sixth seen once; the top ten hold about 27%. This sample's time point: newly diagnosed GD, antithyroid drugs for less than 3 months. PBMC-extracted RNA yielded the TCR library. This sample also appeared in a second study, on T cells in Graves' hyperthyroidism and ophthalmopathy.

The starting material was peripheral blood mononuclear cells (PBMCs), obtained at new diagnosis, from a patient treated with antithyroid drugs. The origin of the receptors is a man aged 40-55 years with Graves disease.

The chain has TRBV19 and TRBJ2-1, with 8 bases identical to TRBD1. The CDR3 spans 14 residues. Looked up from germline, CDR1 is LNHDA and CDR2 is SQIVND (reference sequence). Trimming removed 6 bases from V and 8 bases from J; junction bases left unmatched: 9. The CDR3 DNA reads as TGTGCCAGTAGACCAATCAGGGGGCGGGATGAGCAGTTCTTC. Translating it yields CASRPIRGRDEQFF.

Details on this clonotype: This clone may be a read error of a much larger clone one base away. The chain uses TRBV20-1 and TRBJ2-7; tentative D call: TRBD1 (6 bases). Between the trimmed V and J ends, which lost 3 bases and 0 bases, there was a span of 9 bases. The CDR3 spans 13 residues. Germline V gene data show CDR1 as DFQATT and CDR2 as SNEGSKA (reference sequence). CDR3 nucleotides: TGCAGTGCTAGCACAGGGAGCTCCTACGAGCAGTACTTC. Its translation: CSASTGSSYEQYF.

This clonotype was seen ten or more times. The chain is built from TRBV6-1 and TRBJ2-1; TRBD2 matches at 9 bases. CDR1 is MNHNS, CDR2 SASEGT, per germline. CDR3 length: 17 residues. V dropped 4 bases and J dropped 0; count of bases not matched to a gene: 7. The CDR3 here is CASSVLSGGSSYNEQFF. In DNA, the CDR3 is TGTGCCAGCAGTGTATTGAGCGGGGGGAGCTCCTACAATGAGCAGTTCTTC.

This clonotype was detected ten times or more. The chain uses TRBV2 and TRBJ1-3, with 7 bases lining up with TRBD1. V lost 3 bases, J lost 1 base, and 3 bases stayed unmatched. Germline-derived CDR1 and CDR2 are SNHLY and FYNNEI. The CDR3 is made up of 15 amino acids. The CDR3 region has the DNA TGTGCCAGCAGTGAGGGCAGGGGGTCTGGAAACACCATATATTTT. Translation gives CASSEGRGSGNTIYF.

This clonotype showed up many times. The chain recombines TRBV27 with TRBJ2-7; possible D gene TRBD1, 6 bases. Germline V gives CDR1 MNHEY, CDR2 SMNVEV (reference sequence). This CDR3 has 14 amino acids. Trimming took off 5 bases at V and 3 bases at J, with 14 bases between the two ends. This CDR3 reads CASSPRTDGYEQYF. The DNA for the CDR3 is TGTGCCAGCAGTCCGAGGACAGATGGCTACGAGCAGTACTTC.

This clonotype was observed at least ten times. The chain's CDR3 is CASSLWPSYEQYF. CDR3 sequence (DNA): TGTGCCAGCAGTTTGTGGCCCTCCTACGAGCAGTACTTC. This chain connects TRBV28 to TRBJ2-7; D is undetermined. The CDR3 runs 13 residues. V was cut by 3 bases and J by 0 bases, with 6 bases left in between. CDR1 and CDR2 (germline): MDHEN, SYDVKM.

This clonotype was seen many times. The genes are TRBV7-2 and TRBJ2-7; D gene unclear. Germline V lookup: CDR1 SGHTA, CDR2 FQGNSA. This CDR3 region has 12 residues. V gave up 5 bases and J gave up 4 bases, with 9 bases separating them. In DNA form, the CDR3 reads TGTGCCAGCAGCATTAGGCCTTACGAGCAGTACTTC. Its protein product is CASSIRPYEQYF.

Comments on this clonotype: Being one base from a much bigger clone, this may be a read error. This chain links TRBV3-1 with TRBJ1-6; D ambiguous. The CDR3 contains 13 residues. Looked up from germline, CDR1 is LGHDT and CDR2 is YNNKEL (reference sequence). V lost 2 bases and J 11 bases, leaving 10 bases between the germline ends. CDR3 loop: CASSQWVGTPLHF. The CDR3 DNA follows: TGTGCCAGCAGCCAATGGGTAGGGACACCCCTCCACTTT.

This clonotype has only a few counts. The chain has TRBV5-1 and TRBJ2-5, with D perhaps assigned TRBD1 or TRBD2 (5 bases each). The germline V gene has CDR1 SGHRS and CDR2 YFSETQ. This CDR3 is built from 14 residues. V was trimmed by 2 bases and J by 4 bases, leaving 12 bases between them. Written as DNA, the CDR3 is TGCGCCAGCAGCTTCGTGGGGGTAGGAGAGACCCAGTACTTC. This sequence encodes CASSFVGVGETQYF.

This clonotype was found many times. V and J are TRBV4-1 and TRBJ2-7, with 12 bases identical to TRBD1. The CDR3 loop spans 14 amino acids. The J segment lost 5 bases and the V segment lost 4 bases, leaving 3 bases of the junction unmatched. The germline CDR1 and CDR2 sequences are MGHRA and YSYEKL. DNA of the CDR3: TGCGCCAGCAGCCTAGGGACAGGGGGCGACGAGCAGTACTTC. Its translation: CASSLGTGGDEQYF.

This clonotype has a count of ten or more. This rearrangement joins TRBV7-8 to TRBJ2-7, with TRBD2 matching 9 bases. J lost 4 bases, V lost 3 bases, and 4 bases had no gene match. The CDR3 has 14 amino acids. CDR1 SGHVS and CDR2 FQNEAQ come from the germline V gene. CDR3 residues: CASSFRLAGYEQYF. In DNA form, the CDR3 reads TGTGCCAGCAGCTTCAGGCTAGCGGGGTACGAGCAGTACTTC.

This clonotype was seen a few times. The CDR3 DNA is TGCGCCAGCAGCTTGGCAATTTCGGGCGGCCCCCAAGAGACCCAGTACTTC. It translates to CASSLAISGGPQETQYF. This chain joins TRBV5-1 and TRBJ2-5; D is unclear. Germline CDR1 is SGHRS and CDR2 is YFSETQ. This CDR3 contains 17 residues. V lost 0 bases and J lost 1, with 16 bases in between. The variable domain in full, completed from reference TRBV5-1 and TRBJ2-5, reads KAGVTQTPRYLIKTRGQQVTLSCSPISGHRSVSWYQQTPGQGLQFLFEYFSETQRNKGNFPGRFSGRQFSNSRSEMNVSTLELGDSALYLCASSLAISGGPQETQYFGPGTRLLVL.

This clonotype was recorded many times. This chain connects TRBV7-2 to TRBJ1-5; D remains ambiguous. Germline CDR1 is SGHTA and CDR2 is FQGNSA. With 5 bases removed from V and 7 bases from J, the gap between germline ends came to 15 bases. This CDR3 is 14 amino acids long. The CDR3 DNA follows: TGTGCCAGCAGCCCTACTACCGACGTACAGCCCCAGCATTTT. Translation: CASSPTTDVQPQHF. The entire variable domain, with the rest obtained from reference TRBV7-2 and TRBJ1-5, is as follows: GAGVSQSPSNKVTEKGKDVELRCDPISGHTALYWYRQSLGQGLEFLIYFQGNSAPDKSGLPSDRFSAERTGGSVSTLTIQRTQQEDSAVYLCASSPTTDVQPQHFGDGTRLSIL.

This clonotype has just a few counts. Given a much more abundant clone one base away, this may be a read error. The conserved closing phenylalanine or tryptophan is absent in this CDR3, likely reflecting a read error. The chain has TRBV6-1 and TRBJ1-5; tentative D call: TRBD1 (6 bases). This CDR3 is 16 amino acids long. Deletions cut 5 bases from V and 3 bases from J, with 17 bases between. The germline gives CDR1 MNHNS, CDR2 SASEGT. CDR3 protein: CASSPQGRGYNQPQHL. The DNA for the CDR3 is TGTGCCAGCAGTCCCCAGGGCAGGGGATACAATCAGCCCCAGCATCTT.

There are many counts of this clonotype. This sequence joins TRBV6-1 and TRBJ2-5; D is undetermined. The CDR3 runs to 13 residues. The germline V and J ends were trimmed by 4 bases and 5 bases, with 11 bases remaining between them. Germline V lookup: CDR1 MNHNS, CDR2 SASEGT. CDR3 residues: CASSGNTRETQYF. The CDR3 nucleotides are TGTGCCAGCAGTGGCAATACACGGGAGACCCAGTACTTC.

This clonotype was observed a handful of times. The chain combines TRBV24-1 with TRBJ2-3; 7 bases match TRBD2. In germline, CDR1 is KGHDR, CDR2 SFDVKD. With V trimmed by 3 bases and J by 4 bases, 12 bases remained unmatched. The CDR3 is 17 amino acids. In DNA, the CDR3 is TGTGCCACCAGTGATCCCAACCCCCGGGGAGGGCCAGATACGCAGTATTTT. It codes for CATSDPNPRGGPDTQYF.

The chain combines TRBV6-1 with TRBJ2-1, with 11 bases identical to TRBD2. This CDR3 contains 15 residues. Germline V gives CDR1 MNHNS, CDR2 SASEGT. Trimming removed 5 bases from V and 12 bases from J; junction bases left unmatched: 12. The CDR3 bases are TGTGCCAGCAGTCCCCGACTAGCGGGGTCTGGGGGGCAGTTCTTC. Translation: CASSPRLAGSGGQFF.

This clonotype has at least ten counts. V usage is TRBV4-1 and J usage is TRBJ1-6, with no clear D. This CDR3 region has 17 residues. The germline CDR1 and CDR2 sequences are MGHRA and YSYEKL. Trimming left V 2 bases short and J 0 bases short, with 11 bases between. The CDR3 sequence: CASSQPDQSSYNSPLHF. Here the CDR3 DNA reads TGCGCCAGCAGCCAACCCGACCAGAGCTCCTATAATTCACCCCTCCACTTT.

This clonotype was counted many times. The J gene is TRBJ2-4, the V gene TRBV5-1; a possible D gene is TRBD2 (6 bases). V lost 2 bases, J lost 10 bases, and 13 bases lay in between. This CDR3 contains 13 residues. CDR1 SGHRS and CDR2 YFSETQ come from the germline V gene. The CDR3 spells CASSFGQEGIQYF. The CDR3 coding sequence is TGCGCCAGCAGCTTCGGTCAGGAGGGGATTCAGTACTTC.

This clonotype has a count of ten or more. The CDR3 nucleotides read TGTGCCAGCAGACGAGACAGGGGGGGTGGCTACACCTTC. Its protein product is CASRRDRGGGYTF. The V and J genes are TRBV6-1 and TRBJ1-2; 9 positions match TRBD1. The V and J ends lost 6 bases and 7 bases, in that order; junction bases with no gene match: 6. The CDR3 length is 13 residues. CDR1 is MNHNS, CDR2 SASEGT, per germline.

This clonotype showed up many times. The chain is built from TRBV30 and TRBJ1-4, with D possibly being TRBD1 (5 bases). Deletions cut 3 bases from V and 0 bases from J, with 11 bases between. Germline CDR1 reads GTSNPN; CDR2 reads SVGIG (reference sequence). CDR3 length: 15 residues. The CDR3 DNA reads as TGTGCCTGGAGCAAGGGGTTACCAACTAATGAAAAACTGTTTTTT. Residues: CAWSKGLPTNEKLFF. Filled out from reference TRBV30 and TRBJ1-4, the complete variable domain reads SQTIHQWPATLVQPVGSPLSLECTVEGTSNPNLYWYRQAAGRGLQLLFYSVGIGQISSEVPQNLSASRPQDRQFILSSKKLLLSDSGFYLCAWSKGLPTNEKLFFGSGTQLSVL.

The chain's CDR3 is CASSWTGEENTEAFF. CDR3 coding DNA: TGTGCCAGCAGCTGGACGGGAGAAGAGAACACTGAAGCTTTCTTT. V is TRBV2 and J is TRBJ1-1; D not certain. Trimming shortened V by 6 bases and J by 1 base, and 15 bases separated the two germline ends. This CDR3 has 15 amino acids. Germline V gene sequence: CDR1 SNHLY, CDR2 FYNNEI.

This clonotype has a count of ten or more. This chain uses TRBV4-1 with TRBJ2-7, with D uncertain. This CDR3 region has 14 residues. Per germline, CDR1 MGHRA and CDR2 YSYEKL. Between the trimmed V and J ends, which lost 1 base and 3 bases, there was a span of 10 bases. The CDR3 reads CASSQGATSYEQYF. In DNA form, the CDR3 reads TGCGCCAGCAGCCAAGGGGCGACCAGCTACGAGCAGTACTTC.

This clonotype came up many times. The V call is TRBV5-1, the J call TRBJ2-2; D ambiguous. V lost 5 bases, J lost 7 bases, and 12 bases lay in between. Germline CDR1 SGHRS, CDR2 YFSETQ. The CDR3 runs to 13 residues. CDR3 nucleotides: TGCGCCAGCAGTCTAGATCCGGGCGGGGAGCTGTTTTTT. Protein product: CASSLDPGGELFF.

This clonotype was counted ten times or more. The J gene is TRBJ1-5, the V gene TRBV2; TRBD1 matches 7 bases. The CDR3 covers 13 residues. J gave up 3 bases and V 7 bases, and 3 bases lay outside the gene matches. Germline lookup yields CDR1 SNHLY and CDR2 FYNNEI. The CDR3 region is CASMGQNNQPQHF. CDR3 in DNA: TGTGCCAGCATGGGACAGAACAATCAGCCCCAGCATTTT.

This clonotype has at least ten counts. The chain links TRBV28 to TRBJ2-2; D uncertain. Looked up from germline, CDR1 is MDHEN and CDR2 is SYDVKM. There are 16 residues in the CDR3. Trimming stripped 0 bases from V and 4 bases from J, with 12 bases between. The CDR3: CASSLWPGSFTGELFF. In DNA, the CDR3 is TGTGCCAGCAGTTTATGGCCCGGGTCCTTCACCGGGGAGCTGTTTTTT.

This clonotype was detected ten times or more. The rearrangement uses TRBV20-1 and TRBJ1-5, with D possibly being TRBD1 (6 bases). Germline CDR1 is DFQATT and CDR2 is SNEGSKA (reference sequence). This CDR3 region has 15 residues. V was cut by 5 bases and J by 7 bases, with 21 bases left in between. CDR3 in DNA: TGCAGTGCTGTAACCCCGGGACATTTGGGACAGCCCCAGCATTTT. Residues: CSAVTPGHLGQPQHF.

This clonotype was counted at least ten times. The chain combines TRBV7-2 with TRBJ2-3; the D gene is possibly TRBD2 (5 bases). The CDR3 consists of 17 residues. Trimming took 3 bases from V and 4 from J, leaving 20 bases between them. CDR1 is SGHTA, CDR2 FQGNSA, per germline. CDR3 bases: TGTGCCAGCAGCTTGGCCCTACGGGGAAGTCCCGCAGATACGCAGTATTTT. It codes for CASSLALRGSPADTQYF. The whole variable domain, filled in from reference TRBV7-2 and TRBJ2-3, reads GAGVSQSPSNKVTEKGKDVELRCDPISGHTALYWYRQSLGQGLEFLIYFQGNSAPDKSGLPSDRFSAERTGGSVSTLTIQRTQQEDSAVYLCASSLALRGSPADTQYFGPGTRLTVL.

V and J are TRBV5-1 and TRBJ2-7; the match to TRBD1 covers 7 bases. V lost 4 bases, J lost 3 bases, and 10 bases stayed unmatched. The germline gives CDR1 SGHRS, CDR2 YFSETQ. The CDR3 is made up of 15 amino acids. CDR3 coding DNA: TGCGCCAGCAGCCTGGGACAGATCCAGCACTACGAGCAGTACTTC. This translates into CASSLGQIQHYEQYF.